Shown below are 5 T cell receptor beta chains from a single sample sequenced in a study of blood T cells in healthy people across ages. Combining a sample-barcoded 5' primer with a J-beta primer mix, a second PCR ran for roughly 7 to 11 cycles. MiXCR was run by TCRdb on the 5' RACE reads, yielding one entry per CDR3 protein. This sample yields roughly 730,000 distinct CDR3 sequences, of which approximately 60% are seen a single time; roughly 24% belongs to the top ten. Material for sequencing was blood. The receptors were sampled from a man aged 40-49 years in good health.

The J gene is TRBJ2-4, the V gene TRBV28, with D maybe TRBD2 (5 bases). The J call may be incorrect, as the DNA end agrees better with TRBJ2-7. CDR3 length: 14 amino acids. CDR1 and CDR2 (germline): MDHEN, SYDVKM. For the CDR3, the DNA is TGTGCCAGCAGAACCCCCGGACTTCTCCACGAGCAGTACTTC. Residues: CASRTPGLLHEQYF.

V is TRBV9 and J is TRBJ1-1; D ambiguous. V was shortened by 0 bases and J by 3 bases, with 9 bases between the two germline ends. CDR3 length equals 14 residues. The V gene's germline CDR1 is SGDLS and CDR2 YYNGEE. CDR3 sequence (DNA): TGTGCCAGCAGCGTAGAGGGCAGGTACACTGAAGCTTTCTTT. Protein: CASSVEGRYTEAFF.

This clonotype was picked up a small number of times. V and J are TRBV6-2 or TRBV6-3 and TRBJ2-2; TRBD1 agrees at 9 bases. Germline V gene data show CDR1 as MNHEY and CDR2 as SVGEGT. The CDR3 length is 16 residues. Trimming took 6 bases from V and 3 from J; bases not matched to a gene: 8. CDR3 in amino acids: CASSLLQGADTGELFF. In DNA, the CDR3 is TGTGCCAGCAGCCTCCTACAGGGGGCGGACACCGGGGAGCTGTTTTTT.

This clonotype came up once. The rearrangement uses TRBV5-4 and TRBJ2-5; 9 bases fit TRBD2. The CDR3 is made up of 16 amino acids. V was clipped by 0 bases and J by 4 bases; unmatched bases: 7. The germline gives CDR1 SGHNT, CDR2 YYREEE (reference sequence). CDR3 residues: CASSLGVRGGTETQYF. The CDR3 nucleotides read TGTGCCAGCAGCTTGGGGGTGCGGGGGGGCACAGAGACCCAGTACTTC.

This chain joins TRBV7-3 and TRBJ2-3, with D unresolved. Germline V gene sequence: CDR1 SGHTA, CDR2 FQGTGA. The CDR3 sequence is 14 residues long. Trimming removed 9 bases from V and 4 bases from J, with 17 bases in between. DNA of the CDR3: TGTGCCAGATGTCCCGAGCGCGAGGCAGATACGCAGTATTTT. Encoded protein: CARCPEREADTQYF.